This T cell receptor (beta chain) was obtained from a study of T cell repertoires in cytomegalovirus infection. Turning to the study itself: Peptides in the study included HLA-C-restricted and HLA-B-restricted CMV epitopes. Matching HLA type and CMV infection were both indicated by public TCR beta signatures. Study results and caveats: Summed frequency of shared TCR beta families picked out CMV carriers who also had the relevant HLA. The study found HLA-C-restricted CMV-specific TCR beta clonotypes dominating the ex vivo response.

In this sample, this clonotype turned up a few times. No antigen is known for it. From the reads, TCRdb called clonotypes with MiXCR, one entry per CDR3 protein. The sample records about 360,000 distinct CDR3 sequences, about a third being singletons. The clonotype comes from a human donor in good health (CMV status not recorded). Some clones in this sample may be carry-over from other donors' samples. Sequenced material: cultured PBMCs, taken from culture after CMV antigen stimulation.

The CDR3 protein is CATQSGQDRGRNTIYF. The CDR3 DNA follows: TGTGCCACCCAGTCCGGGCAAGACAGGGGAAGAAACACCATATATTTT. The chain employs TRBV10-3 and TRBJ1-3, with TRBD1 matching 8 bases. CDR3 length: 16 amino acids. The ends lost 10 bases at V and 5 bases at J; junction bases unmatched: 16. Germline loops: CDR1 ENHRY, CDR2 SYGVKD.